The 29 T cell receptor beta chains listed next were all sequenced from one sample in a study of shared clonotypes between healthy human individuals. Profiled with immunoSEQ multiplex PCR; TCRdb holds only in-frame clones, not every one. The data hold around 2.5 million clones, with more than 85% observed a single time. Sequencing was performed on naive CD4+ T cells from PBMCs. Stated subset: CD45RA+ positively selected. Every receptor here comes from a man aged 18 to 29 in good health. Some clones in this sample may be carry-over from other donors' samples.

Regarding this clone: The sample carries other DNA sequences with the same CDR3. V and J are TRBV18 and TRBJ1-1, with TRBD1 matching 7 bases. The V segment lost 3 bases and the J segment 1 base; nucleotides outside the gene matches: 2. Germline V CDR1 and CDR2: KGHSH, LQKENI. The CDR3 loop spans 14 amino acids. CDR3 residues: CASSPDRRNTEAFF. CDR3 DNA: TGTGCCAGCTCACCGGACAGGAGGAACACTGAAGCTTTCTTT.

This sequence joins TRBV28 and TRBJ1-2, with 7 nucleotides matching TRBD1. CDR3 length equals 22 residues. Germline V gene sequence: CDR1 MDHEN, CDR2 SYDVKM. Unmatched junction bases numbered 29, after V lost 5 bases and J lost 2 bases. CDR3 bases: TGTGCCAGCAGTCTAACCGGCCGAGGGGGCGGGCCTGAGAGACAGGGCAACTATGGCTACACCTTC. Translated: CASSLTGRGGGPERQGNYGYTF.

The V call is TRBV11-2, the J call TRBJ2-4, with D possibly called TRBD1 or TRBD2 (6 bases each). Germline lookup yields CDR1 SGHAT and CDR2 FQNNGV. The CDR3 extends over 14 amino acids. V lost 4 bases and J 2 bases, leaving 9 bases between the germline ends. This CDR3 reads CASSSGATKNIQYF. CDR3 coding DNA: TGTGCCAGCAGCTCGGGGGCGACCAAAAACATTCAGTACTTC. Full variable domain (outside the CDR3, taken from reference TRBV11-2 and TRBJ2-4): EAGVAQSPRYKIIEKRQSVAFWCNPISGHATLYWYQQILGQGPKLLIQFQNNGVVDDSQLPKDRFSAERLKGVDSTLKIQPAKLEDSAVYLCASSSGATKNIQYFGAGTRLSVL.

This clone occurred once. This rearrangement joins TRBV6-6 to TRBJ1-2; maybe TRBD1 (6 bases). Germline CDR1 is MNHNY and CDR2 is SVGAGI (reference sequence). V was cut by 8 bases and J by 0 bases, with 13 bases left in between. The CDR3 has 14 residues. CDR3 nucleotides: TGTGCCAGCTACCCGGGGGGCGCTAACTATGGCTACACCTTC. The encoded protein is CASYPGGANYGYTF.

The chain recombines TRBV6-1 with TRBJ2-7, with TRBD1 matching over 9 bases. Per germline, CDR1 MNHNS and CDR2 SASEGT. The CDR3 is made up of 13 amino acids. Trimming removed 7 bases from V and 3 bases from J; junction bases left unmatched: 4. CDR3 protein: CASIGQGNYEQYF. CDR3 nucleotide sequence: TGTGCCAGCATCGGACAGGGGAACTACGAGCAGTACTTC.

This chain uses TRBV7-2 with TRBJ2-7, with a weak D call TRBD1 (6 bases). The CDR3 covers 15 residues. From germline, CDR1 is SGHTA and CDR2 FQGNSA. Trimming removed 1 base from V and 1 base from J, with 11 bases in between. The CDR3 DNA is TGTGCCAGCAGCTTAGTTTGGGACACTTCCTACGAGCAGTACTTC. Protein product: CASSLVWDTSYEQYF.

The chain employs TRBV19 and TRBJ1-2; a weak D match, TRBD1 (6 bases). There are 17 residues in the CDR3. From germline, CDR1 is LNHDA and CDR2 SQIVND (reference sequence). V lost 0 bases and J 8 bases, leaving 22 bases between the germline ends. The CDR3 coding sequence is TGTGCCAGTAGTATAGATCGATCCCTCCAGGGGATGAAGGGCTACACCTTC. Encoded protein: CASSIDRSLQGMKGYTF.

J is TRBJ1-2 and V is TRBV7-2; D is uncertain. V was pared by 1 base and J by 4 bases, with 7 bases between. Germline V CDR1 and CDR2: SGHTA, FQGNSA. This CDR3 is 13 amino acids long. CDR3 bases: TGTGCCAGCAGCTTAGGTTCGGTCTATGGCTACACCTTC. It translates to CASSLGSVYGYTF.

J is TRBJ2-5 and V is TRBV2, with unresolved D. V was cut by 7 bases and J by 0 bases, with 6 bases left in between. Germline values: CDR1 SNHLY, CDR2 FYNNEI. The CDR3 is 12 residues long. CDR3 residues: CASTGNQETQYF. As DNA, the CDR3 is TGTGCCAGCACCGGCAACCAAGAGACCCAGTACTTC.

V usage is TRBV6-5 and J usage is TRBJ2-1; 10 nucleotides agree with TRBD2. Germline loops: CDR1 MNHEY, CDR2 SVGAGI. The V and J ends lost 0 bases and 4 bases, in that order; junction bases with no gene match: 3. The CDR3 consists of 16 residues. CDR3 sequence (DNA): TGTGCCAGCAGTTACTCCGGTAGCGGGAGGTACAATGAGCAGTTCTTC. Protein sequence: CASSYSGSGRYNEQFF.

DNA of the CDR3: TGTGCCAGCAGTTTATTAGGGACGGTGAACACTGAAGCTTTCTTT. Translated, it gives CASSLLGTVNTEAFF. This chain connects TRBV28 to TRBJ1-1; TRBD1 might be the D (5 bases). Trimming removed 1 base at V and 0 bases at J, with 9 bases between. This CDR3 is built from 15 residues. Germline V gene lookup returns CDR1 MDHEN and CDR2 SYDVKM.

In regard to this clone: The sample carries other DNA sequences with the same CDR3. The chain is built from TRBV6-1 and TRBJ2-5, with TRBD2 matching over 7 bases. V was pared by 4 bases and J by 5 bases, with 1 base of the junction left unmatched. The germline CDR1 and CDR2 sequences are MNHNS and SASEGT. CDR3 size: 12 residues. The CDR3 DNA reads TGTGCCAGCAGTGTGGGAGGGGAGACCCAGTACTTC. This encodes CASSVGGETQYF.

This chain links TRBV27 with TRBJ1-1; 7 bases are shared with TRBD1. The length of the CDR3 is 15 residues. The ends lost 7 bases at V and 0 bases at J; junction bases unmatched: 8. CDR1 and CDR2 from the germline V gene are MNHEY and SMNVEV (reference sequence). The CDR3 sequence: CASIPQGELNTEAFF. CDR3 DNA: TGTGCCAGCATTCCCCAGGGGGAGTTGAACACTGAAGCTTTCTTT.

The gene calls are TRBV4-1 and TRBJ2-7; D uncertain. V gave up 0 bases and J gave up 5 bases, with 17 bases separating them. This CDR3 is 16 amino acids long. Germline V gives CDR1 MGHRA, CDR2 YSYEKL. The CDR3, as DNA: TGCGCCAGCAGCCAAGATGACCGGAGATGGGGAAACGAGCAGTACTTC. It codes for CASSQDDRRWGNEQYF.

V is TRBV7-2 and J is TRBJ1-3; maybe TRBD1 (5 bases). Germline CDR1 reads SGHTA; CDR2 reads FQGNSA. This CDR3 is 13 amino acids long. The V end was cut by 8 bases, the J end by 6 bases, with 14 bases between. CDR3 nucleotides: TGTGCCAGCGGCGGGACTCCACCAAACACCATATATTTT. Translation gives CASGGTPPNTIYF.

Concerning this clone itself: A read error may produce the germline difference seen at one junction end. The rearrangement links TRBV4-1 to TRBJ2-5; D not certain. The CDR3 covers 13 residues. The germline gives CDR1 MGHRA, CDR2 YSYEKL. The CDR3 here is CVSSQGLLETQYF. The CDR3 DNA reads TGCGTCAGCAGCCAAGGATTGTTGGAGACCCAGTACTTC.

CDR3 sequence reads: CASSQQGPLYGYTF. The CDR3 DNA follows: TGTGCCAGCAGCCAACAGGGTCCCCTCTATGGCTACACCTTC. This chain connects TRBV14 to TRBJ1-2; TRBD1 is a possible D gene (5 bases). V lost 2 bases, J lost 4 bases, and 11 bases lay in between. CDR3 length: 14 amino acids. Germline loops: CDR1 SGHDN, CDR2 FVKESK.

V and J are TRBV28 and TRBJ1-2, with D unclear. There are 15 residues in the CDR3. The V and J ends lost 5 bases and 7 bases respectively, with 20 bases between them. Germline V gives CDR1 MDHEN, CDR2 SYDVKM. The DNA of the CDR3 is TGTGCCAGCAGTCTCCCCCGGAGAAGCCCTCCTGGCTACACCTTC. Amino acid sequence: CASSLPRRSPPGYTF.

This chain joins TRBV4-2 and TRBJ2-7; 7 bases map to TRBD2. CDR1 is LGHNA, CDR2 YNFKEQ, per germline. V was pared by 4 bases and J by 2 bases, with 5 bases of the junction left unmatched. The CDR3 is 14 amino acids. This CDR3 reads CASSPRLATYEQYF. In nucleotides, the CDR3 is TGTGCCAGCAGCCCACGACTAGCTACCTACGAGCAGTACTTC.

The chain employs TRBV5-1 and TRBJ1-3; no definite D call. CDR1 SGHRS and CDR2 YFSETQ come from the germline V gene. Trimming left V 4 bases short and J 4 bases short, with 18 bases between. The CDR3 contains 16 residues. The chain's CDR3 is CASSTHPRVSGNTIYF. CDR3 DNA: TGCGCCAGCAGCACTCACCCAAGGGTCTCGGGAAACACCATATATTTT.

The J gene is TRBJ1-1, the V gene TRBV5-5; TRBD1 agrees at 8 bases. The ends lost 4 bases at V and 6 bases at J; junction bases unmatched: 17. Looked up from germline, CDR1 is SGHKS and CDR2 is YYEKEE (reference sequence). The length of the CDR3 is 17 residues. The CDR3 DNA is TGTGCCAGCAGCCCCCGGACAGGGAGGCCCCAATCAGCTGAAGCTTTCTTT. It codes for CASSPRTGRPQSAEAFF.

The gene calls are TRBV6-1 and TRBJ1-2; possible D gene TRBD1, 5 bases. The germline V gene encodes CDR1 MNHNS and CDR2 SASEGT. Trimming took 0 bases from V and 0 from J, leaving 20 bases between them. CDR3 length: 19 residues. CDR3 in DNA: TGTGCCAGCAGTGAAGCGGGGTCTTGGGGGGGAGGAGCTAACTATGGCTACACCTTC. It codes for CASSEAGSWGGGANYGYTF.

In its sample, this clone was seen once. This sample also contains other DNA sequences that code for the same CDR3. CDR3 bases: TGTGCCAGCAGCGTAACTAGCTCCTACAATGAGCAGTTCTTC. This codes for CASSVTSSYNEQFF. This rearrangement joins TRBV9 to TRBJ2-1; D perhaps matches TRBD2 (5 bases). Germline assignment: CDR1 SGDLS and CDR2 YYNGEE. Trimming left V 1 base short and J 0 bases short, with 5 bases between. The CDR3 is made up of 14 amino acids.

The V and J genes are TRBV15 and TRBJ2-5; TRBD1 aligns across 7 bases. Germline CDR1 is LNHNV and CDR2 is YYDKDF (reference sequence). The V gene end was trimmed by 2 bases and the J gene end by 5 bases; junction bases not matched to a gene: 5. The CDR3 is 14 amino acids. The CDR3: CATSRSRGLETQYF. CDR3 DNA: TGTGCCACCAGCAGAAGCAGGGGGTTGGAGACCCAGTACTTC.

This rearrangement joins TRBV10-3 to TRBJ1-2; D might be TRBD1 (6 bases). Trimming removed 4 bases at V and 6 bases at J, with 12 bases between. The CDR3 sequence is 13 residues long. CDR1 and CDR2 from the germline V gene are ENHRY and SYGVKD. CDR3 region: CAISGVQGHGYTF. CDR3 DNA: TGTGCCATCAGTGGCGTCCAGGGGCATGGCTACACCTTC.

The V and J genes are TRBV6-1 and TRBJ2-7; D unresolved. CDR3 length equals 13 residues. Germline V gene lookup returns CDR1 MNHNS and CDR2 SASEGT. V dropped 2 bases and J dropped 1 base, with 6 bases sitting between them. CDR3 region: CASSESYSYEQYF. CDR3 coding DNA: TGTGCCAGCAGTGAATCGTATTCCTACGAGCAGTACTTC.

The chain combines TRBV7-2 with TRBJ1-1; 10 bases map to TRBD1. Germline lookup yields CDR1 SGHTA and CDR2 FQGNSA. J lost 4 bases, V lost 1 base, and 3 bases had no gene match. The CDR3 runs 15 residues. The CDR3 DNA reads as TGTGCCAGCAGCTTAGAATGGACAGGGGGCACTGAAGCTTTCTTT. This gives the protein CASSLEWTGGTEAFF.

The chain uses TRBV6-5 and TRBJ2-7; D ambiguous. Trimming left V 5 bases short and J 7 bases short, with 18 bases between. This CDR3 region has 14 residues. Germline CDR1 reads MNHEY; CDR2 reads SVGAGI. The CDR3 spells CASSTGPQTIEQYF. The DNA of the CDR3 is TGTGCCAGCAGTACCGGGCCCCAAACCATTGAGCAGTACTTC.

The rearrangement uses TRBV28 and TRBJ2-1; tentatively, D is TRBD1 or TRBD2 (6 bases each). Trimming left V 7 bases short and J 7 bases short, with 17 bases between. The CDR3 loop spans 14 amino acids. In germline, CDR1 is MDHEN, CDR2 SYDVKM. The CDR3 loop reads CASKGGQLWNEQFF. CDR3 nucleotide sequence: TGTGCCAGCAAAGGGGGGCAGCTTTGGAATGAGCAGTTCTTC.